The 6 T cell receptor beta chains below were found in one sample sequenced in a study of T cells after posttransplantation cyclophosphamide. Cyclophosphamide on days +3 and +4 followed busulfan-fludarabine conditioning and a marrow graft. Profiled with immunoSEQ multiplex PCR; TCRdb holds only in-frame clones, not every one. The sample has more than 1,300 clones; about 78% are singletons. The specimen comprised PBMCs, sampled 220 to 250 days after allogeneic stem cell transplant with posttransplant cyclophosphamide. These receptors all come from a female patient between 55 and 75 years old who received an allogeneic stem cell transplant from an unrelated donor, was CMV-positive, and had acute GVHD only. Some T cells may be transferred from the graft donor.

To note about this clone: This specimen includes other DNA sequences encoding the same CDR3. The chain joins TRBV28 to TRBJ1-6; TRBD1 agrees at 9 bases. Looked up from germline, CDR1 is MDHEN and CDR2 is SYDVKM. The CDR3 consists of 14 residues. J lost 6 bases, V lost 7 bases, and 4 bases had no gene match. CDR3 sequence: CASTQGQGNSPLHF. The CDR3, as DNA: TGTGCCAGCACCCAGGGACAGGGTAATTCACCCCTCCACTTT.

The genes are TRBV28 and TRBJ1-1; D not resolved. Germline CDR1 is MDHEN and CDR2 is SYDVKM. The CDR3 is made up of 12 amino acids. V lost 7 bases and J 7 bases, leaving 13 bases between the germline ends. CDR3 in amino acids: CASKEGRGEAFF. The CDR3 DNA sequence: TGTGCCAGCAAGGAGGGAAGAGGTGAAGCTTTCTTT.

A remark on this clone: An end of the junction differs from the germline gene, which may be a read error. The chain recombines TRBV6-4 with TRBJ2-2; 8 nucleotides agree with TRBD1. The CDR3 extends over 14 amino acids. Germline CDR1 is MRHNA and CDR2 is SNTAGT. This CDR3 is CAGSDTGGTGELFF. CDR3 nucleotide sequence: TGTGCCGGCAGCGACACAGGGGGAACCGGGGAGCTGTTTTTT.

This clone came up a few times. The chain recombines TRBV5-8 with TRBJ1-5; D remains unclear. Trimming removed 0 bases at V and 3 bases at J, with 10 bases between. Per germline, CDR1 SGHTS and CDR2 YDEGEE. CDR3 length: 15 residues. For the CDR3, the DNA is TGTGCCAGCAGCTTGGCAGCAGGCGCCAATCAGCCCCAGCATTTT. Protein product: CASSLAAGANQPQHF.

The V call is TRBV19, the J call TRBJ2-7; 10 bases match TRBD1. CDR1 is LNHDA and CDR2 is SQIVND in the germline V gene (reference sequence). The CDR3 extends over 14 amino acids. Unmatched junction bases numbered 4, after V lost 3 bases and J lost 5 bases. The DNA for the CDR3 is TGTGCCAGTAGTATCAGGGACAGGGGCAACGAGCAGTACTTC. It yields the protein CASSIRDRGNEQYF.

The chain recombines TRBV11-1 with TRBJ1-1, with D possibly TRBD1 on 6 matching bases. CDR3 size: 14 residues. Germline V lookup: CDR1 SGHAT, CDR2 FQDESV (reference sequence). V was trimmed by 1 base and J by 4 bases, leaving 10 bases between them. CDR3 sequence: CASSLGQGFTEAFF. The CDR3 DNA sequence: TGTGCCAGCAGCTTAGGGCAGGGGTTCACTGAAGCTTTCTTT.